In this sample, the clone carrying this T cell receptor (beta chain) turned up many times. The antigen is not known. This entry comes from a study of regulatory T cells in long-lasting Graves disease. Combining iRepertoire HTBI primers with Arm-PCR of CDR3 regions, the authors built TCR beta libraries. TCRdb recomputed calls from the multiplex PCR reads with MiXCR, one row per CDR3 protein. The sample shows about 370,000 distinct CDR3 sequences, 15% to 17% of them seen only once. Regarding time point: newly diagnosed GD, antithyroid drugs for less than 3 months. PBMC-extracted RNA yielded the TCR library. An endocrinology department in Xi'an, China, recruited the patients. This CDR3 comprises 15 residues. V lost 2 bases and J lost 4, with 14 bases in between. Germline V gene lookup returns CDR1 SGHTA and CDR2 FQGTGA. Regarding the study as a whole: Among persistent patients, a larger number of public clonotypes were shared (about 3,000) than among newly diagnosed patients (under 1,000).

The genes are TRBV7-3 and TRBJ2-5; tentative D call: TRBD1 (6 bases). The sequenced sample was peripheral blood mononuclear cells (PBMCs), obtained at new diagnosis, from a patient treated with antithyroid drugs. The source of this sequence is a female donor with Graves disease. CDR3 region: CASSLGGTLRETQYF. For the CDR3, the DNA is TGTGCCAGCAGCTTAGGTGGGACACTAAGAGAGACCCAGTACTTC.